This TCR beta chain was identified in a study of blood T cells in healthy people across ages. V shed 4 bases, J shed 5 bases, and the junction held 14 bases outside the gene matches. The CDR3 length is 17 residues. Germline V CDR1 and CDR2: SQVTM, ANQGSEA. Through a sample-barcoded 5' primer and a J-beta primer mix, a second PCR was run for about 6 to 11 cycles. TCRdb itself ran the 5' RACE reads through MiXCR, one entry per CDR3 protein. The sample includes about 680,000 distinct CDR3 sequences, around 48% of them seen just once. The receptor's source is a woman aged 55-75 years in good health. The genes are TRBV29-1 and TRBJ2-5, with 12 nucleotides matching TRBD1. Material: blood. CDR3 nucleotides: TGCAGCGTTGGGGGCACCCCGGGACAGGGGGCAGTTGAGACCCAGTACTTC. Its translation is CSVGGTPGQGAVETQYF.